Sequencing of this T cell receptor (beta chain) was carried out in a study of blood T cell repertoires in COVID-19. Study-wide context: T cells, B-cell-depleted T cells, or PBMCs supplied cDNA or gDNA.

CDR1 SGHTA and CDR2 FQGTGA come from the germline V gene. The ends lost 4 bases at V and 7 bases at J; junction bases unmatched: 3. This CDR3 spans 13 amino acids. This clone came up a few times. Generated by immunoSEQ multiplex PCR, the TCRdb table keeps only in-frame clones and is missing some. The sample consists of nearly 250,000 clones, roughly 82% of them appearing once. This receptor was identified in a woman in her fifties or sixties who had recovered from COVID-19. The sequencing sample was made of PBMCs or T cells enriched from blood (not recorded which). The chain links TRBV7-3 to TRBJ1-2; the match to TRBD1 covers 10 bases. The CDR3 is CASSSTGGGGYTF. The DNA for the CDR3 is TGTGCCAGCAGCTCGACAGGGGGCGGTGGCTACACCTTC.